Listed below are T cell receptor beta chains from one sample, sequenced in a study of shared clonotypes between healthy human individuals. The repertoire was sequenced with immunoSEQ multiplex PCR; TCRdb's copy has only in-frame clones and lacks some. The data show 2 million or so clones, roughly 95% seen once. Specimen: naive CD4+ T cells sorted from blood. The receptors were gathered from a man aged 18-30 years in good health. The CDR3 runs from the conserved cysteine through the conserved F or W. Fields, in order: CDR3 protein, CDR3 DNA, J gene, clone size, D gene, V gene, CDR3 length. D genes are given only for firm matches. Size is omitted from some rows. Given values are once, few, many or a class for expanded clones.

CAWSALGNTIYF TGTGCCTGGAGCGCACTGGGAAACACCATATATTTT TRBJ1-3 - - TRBV30 12
CASSPGLAGGPGQFF TGTGCCAGCAGCCCCGGACTAGCGGGAGGGCCAGGGCAGTTCTTC TRBJ2-1 - TRBD2 TRBV9 15
CASSLLAGAVNTGELFF TGTGCCAGCAGTTTATTAGCGGGAGCCGTAAACACCGGGGAGCTGTTTTTT TRBJ2-2 - TRBD2 TRBV28 17
CASSLKKSVGTGELFF TGCGCCAGCAGCTTGAAAAAATCAGTGGGGACCGGGGAGCTGTTTTTT TRBJ2-2 - - TRBV5-1 16
CASSLSTGELFF TGTGCCAGTAGTTTGAGCACCGGGGAGCTGTTTTTT TRBJ2-2 - - TRBV19 12
CAISGGTATNEKLFF TGTGCCATCAGTGGGGGGACAGCAACTAATGAAAAACTGTTTTTT TRBJ1-4 - TRBD1 TRBV10-3 15
CASSAGDRVNYGYTF TGTGCCAGCAGCGCCGGGGACAGGGTCAACTATGGCTACACCTTC TRBJ1-2 - TRBD1 TRBV7-2 15
CASSRQTGGDTGELFF TGTGCCAGCTCACGCCAGACAGGGGGGGACACCGGGGAGCTGTTTTTT TRBJ2-2 - TRBD1 TRBV18 16
CASSPTRDHRQDGYTF TGTGCCAGCAGCCCCACCCGGGACCATCGACAGGATGGCTACACCTTC TRBJ1-2 - - TRBV7-2 16
CASSAGGTGYGYTF TGTGCCAGCAGCGCCGGTGGGACAGGCTATGGCTACACCTTC TRBJ1-2 - TRBD1 TRBV11-1 14
CASSSPSRSGRMQFF TGTGCCAGCAGCTCCCCTAGTAGGAGCGGGAGAATGCAATTCTTC TRBJ2-1 once TRBD2 TRBV11-2 15
CATDTSGRANEQYF TGTGCCACGGACACTAGCGGGAGGGCCAACGAGCAGTACTTC TRBJ2-7 - TRBD2 TRBV10-3 14
CAWSGQSGNTIYF TGTGCCTGGAGCGGACAGTCTGGAAACACCATATATTTT TRBJ1-3 - - TRBV30 13
CASSVAFLSGANVLTF TGTGCCAGCAGCGTAGCTTTCCTCTCTGGGGCCAACGTCCTGACTTTC TRBJ2-6 - - TRBV9 16
CASSIGDFGVYGYTF TGTGCCAGTAGTATAGGCGACTTCGGGGTCTATGGCTACACCTTC TRBJ1-2 - - TRBV19 15
CASSLTNTEAFF TGTGCCAGCAGTTTAACGAACACTGAAGCTTTCTTT TRBJ1-1 - - TRBV28 12
CASSTRQGPNQPQHF TGCGCCAGCAGCACGCGACAGGGCCCTAATCAGCCCCAGCATTTT TRBJ1-5 - TRBD1 TRBV4-1 15
CASSRRNGNTNYGYTF TGTGCCAGCAGTCGCAGGAACGGGAACACTAACTATGGCTACACCTTC TRBJ1-2 - - TRBV27 16
CASSYRDGGYGYTF TGTGCCAGCAGTTACCGGGACGGAGGCTATGGCTACACCTTC TRBJ1-2 few - TRBV6-5 14
CASSQDSGAQETQYF TGCGCCAGCAGCCAAGATAGCGGGGCCCAAGAGACCCAGTACTTC TRBJ2-5 - TRBD2 TRBV4-1 15
CASRTQEGEAKNIQYF TGTGCCAGCAGAACTCAGGAGGGAGAAGCCAAAAACATTCAGTACTTC TRBJ2-4 - - TRBV6-4 16
CSVELLAGGPFYNEQFF TGCAGCGTTGAATTGCTAGCGGGAGGGCCTTTCTACAATGAGCAGTTCTTC TRBJ2-1 - TRBD2 TRBV29-1 17
CASGLVPGAATYEQYF TGTGCTAGTGGTTTGGTACCCGGTGCAGCTACCTACGAGCAGTACTTC TRBJ2-7 once - TRBV12-5 16
CASSYSKGPAYGYTF TGTGCCAGCAGTTACTCGAAAGGCCCCGCTTATGGCTACACCTTC TRBJ1-2 - - TRBV6-5 15
CASSQAYGTGNTGELFF TGTGCCAGCAGCCAAGCCTACGGGACAGGGAACACCGGGGAGCTGTTTTTT TRBJ2-2 - TRBD1 TRBV4-2 17
CASSPNLRRGTEAFF TGTGCCAGCAGTCCAAACCTACGACGAGGCACTGAAGCTTTCTTT TRBJ1-1 - - TRBV6-6 15
CASSRDRANTGELFF TGTGCCAGCAGTCGAGACAGGGCGAACACCGGGGAGCTGTTTTTT TRBJ2-2 - TRBD1 TRBV6-5 15
CASSQETNNEQFF TGCGCCAGCAGCCAAGAAACCAACAATGAGCAGTTCTTC TRBJ2-1 - - TRBV4-3 13
CASSYGQGRFDGYTF TGTGCCAGCAGTTATGGGCAGGGTCGCTTCGATGGCTACACCTTC TRBJ1-2 - - TRBV28 15
CASSILAGNTGELFF TGTGCCAGTAGTATCTTGGCAGGGAACACCGGGGAGCTGTTTTTT TRBJ2-2 - - TRBV19 15
CASSPGTGVDNQPQHF TGTGCCAGCAGTCCCGGGACAGGGGTGGACAATCAGCCCCAGCATTTT TRBJ1-5 - TRBD1 TRBV6-6 16
CASSRYMNTEAFF TGTGCCAGCAGTCGGTACATGAACACTGAAGCTTTCTTT TRBJ1-1 - - TRBV2 13
CASSFGTFYEKLFF TGTGCCAGCAGTTTCGGAACTTTCTATGAAAAACTGTTTTTT TRBJ1-4 - - TRBV28 14